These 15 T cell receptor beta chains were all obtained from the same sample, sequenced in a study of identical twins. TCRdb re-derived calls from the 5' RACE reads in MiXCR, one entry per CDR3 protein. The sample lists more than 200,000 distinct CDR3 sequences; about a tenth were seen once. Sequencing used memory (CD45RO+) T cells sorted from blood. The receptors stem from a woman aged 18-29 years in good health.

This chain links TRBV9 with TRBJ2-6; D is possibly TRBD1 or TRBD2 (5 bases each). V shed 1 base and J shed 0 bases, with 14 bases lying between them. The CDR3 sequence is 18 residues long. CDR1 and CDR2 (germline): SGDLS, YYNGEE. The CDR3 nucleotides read TGTGCCAGCAGCGTATCCCGGGACGTTCGCTCTGGGGCCAACGTCCTGACTTTC. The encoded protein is CASSVSRDVRSGANVLTF.

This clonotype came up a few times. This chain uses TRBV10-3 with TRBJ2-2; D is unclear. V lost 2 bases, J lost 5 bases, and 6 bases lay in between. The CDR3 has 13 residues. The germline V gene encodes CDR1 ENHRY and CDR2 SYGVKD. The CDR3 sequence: CAISERSTGELFF. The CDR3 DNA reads TGTGCCATCAGTGAGAGGTCAACCGGGGAGCTGTTTTTT.

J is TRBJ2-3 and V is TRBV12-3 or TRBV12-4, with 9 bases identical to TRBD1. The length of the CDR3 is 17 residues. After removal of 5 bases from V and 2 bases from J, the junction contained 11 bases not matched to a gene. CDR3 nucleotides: TGTGCCAGCAGTGGAACCCCCGGGACAGGGAACACAGATACGCAGTATTTT. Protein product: CASSGTPGTGNTDTQYF.

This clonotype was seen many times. The DNA of the CDR3 is TGCGCCAGCAGCCAAGACCGGGGCACTGAAGCTTTCTTT. Translation gives CASSQDRGTEAFF. The rearrangement uses TRBV4-1 and TRBJ1-1, with D hard to call. CDR1 is MGHRA and CDR2 is YSYEKL in the germline V gene. This CDR3 spans 13 amino acids. V was clipped by 0 bases and J by 4 bases, with 6 bases between them.

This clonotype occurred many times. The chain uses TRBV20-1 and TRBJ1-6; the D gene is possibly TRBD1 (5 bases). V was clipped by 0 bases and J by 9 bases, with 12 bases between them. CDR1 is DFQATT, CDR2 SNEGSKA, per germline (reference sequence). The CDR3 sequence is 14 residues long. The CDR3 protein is CSARDGGEGSPLHF. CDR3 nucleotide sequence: TGCAGTGCTAGAGATGGAGGGGAGGGTTCACCCCTCCACTTT.

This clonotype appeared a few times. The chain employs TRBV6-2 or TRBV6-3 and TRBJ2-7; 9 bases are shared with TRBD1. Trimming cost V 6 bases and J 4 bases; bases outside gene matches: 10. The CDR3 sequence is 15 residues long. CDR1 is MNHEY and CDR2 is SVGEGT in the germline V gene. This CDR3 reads CASRPNRDRAYEQYF. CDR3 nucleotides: TGTGCCAGCAGACCCAACCGGGACAGGGCTTACGAGCAGTACTTC.

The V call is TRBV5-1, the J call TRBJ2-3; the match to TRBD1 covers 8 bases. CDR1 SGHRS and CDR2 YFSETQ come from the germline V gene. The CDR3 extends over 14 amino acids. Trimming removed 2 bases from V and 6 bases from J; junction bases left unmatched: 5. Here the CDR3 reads CASSFQGAQDTQYF. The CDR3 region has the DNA TGCGCCAGCAGCTTTCAGGGGGCGCAGGATACGCAGTATTTT.

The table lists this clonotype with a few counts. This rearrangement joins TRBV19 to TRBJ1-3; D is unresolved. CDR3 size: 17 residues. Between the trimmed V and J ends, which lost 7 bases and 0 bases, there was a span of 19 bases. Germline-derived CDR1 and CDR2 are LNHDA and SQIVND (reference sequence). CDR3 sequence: CASIEPDLYSSGNTIYF. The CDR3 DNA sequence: TGTGCCAGTATCGAGCCAGACCTATATTCCTCTGGAAACACCATATATTTT.

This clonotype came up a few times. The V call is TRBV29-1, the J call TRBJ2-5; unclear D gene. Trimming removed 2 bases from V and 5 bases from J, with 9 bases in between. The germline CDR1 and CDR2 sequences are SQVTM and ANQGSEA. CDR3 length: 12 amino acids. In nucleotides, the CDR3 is TGCAGCGTTGAACCACCGTCGGAGACCCAGTACTTC. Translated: CSVEPPSETQYF.

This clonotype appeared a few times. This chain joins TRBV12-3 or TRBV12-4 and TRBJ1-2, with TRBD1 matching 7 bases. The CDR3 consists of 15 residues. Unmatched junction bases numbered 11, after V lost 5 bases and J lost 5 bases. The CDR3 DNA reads TGTGCCAGCAGTCCCGCTACGACAGGGACTTATGGCTACACCTTC. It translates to CASSPATTGTYGYTF.

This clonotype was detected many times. CDR3 nucleotides: TGTGCCACCAGCAGAGAAGGAACTACTAACCAAGAGACCCAGTACTTC. Its protein is CATSREGTTNQETQYF. The J gene is TRBJ2-5, the V gene TRBV15; D not resolved. V was cut by 0 bases and J by 0 bases, with 11 bases left in between. This CDR3 has 16 residues. Germline values: CDR1 LNHNV, CDR2 YYDKDF (reference sequence).

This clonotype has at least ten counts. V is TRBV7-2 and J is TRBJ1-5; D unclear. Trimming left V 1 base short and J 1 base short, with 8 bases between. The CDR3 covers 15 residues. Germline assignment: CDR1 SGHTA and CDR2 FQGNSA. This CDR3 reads CASSLGGYSNQPQHF. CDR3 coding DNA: TGTGCCAGCAGCTTAGGAGGGTACAGCAATCAGCCCCAGCATTTT.

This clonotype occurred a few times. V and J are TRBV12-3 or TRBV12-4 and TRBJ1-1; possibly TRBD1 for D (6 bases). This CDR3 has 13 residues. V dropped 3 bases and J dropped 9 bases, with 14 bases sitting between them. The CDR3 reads CASSFGGQAKAFF. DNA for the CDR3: TGTGCCAGCAGTTTTGGGGGCCAAGCAAAAGCTTTCTTT.

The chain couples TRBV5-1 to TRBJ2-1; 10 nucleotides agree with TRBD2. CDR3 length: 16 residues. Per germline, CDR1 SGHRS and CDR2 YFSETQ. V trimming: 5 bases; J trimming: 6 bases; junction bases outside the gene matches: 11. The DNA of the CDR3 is TGCGCCAGCAGGCGACCTACTAGCGGGGTTGCCAATGAGCAGTTCTTC. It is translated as CASRRPTSGVANEQFF.

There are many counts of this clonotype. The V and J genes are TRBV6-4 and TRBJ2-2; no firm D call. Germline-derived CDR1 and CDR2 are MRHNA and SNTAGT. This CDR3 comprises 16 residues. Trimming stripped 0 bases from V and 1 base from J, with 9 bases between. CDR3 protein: CASSDSGRVNTGELFF. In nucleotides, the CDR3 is TGTGCCAGCAGTGACTCGGGAAGGGTGAACACCGGGGAGCTGTTTTTT.